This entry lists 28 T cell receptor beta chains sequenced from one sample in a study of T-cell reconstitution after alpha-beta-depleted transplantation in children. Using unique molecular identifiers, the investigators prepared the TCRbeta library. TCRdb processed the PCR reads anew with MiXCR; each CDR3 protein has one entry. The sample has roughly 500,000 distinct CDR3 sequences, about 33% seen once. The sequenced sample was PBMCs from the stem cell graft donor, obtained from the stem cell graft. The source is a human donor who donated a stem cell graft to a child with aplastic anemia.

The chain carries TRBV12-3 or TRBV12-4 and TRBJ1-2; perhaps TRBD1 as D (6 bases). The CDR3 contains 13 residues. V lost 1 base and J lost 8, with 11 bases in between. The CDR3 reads CASSLGGGSGYTF. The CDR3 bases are TGTGCCAGCAGTTTAGGAGGGGGATCGGGCTACACCTTC.

In nucleotides, the CDR3 is TGTGCCAGCAGTCACTCAGGGGGCGCAAACTATGGCTACACCTTC. Encoded protein: CASSHSGGANYGYTF. The chain uses TRBV12-3 or TRBV12-4 and TRBJ1-2; 8 bases are a match to TRBD1. Trimming removed 5 bases from V and 2 bases from J; junction bases left unmatched: 7. This CDR3 comprises 15 residues.

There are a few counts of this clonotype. The CDR3 here is CASSFTTSGSSYNEQFF. As DNA, the CDR3 is TGTGCCAGCAGCTTTACGACTAGCGGGAGCTCCTACAATGAGCAGTTCTTC. The chain combines TRBV7-2 with TRBJ2-1, with 12 bases lining up with TRBD2. The CDR3 totals 17 residues. Germline loops: CDR1 SGHTA, CDR2 FQGNSA. V shed 3 bases, J shed 0 bases, and the junction held 3 bases outside the gene matches.

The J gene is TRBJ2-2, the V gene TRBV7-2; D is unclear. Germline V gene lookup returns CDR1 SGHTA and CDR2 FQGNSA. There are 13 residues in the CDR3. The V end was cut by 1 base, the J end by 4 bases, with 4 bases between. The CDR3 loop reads CASSLVSTGELFF. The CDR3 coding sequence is TGTGCCAGCAGCTTAGTGTCCACCGGGGAGCTGTTTTTT.

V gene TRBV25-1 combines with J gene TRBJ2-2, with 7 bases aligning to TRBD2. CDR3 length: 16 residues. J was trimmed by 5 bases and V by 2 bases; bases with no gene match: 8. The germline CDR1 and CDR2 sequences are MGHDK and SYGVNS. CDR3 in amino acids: CASSEGAGRVTGELFF. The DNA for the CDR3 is TGTGCCAGCAGTGAAGGGGCGGGGAGGGTGACCGGGGAGCTGTTTTTT.

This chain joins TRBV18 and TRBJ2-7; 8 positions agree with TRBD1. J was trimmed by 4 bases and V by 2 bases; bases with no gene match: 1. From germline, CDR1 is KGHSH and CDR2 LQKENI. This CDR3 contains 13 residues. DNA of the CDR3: TGTGCCAGCTCACCAAGACAGGGGTACGAGCAGTACGTC. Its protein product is CASSPRQGYEQYV.

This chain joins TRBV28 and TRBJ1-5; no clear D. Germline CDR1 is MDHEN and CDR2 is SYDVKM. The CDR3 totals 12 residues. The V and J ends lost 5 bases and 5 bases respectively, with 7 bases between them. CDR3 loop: CASSREDQPQHF. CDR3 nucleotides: TGTGCCAGCAGTCGAGAGGATCAGCCCCAGCATTTT.

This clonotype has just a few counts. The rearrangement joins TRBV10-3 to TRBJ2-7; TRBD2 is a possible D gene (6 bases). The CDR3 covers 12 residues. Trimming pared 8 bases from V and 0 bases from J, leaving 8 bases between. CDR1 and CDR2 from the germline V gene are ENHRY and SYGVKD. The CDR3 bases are TGTGCCATCGGGGGGAGCTCCTACGAGCAGTACTTC. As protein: CAIGGSSYEQYF.

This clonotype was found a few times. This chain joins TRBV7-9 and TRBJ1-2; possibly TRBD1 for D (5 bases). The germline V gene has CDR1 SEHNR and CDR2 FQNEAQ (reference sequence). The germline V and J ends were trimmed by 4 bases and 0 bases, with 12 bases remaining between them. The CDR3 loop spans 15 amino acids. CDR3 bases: TGTGCCAGCAGCTCAGATGGACAAGCTAACTATGGCTACACCTTC. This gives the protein CASSSDGQANYGYTF.

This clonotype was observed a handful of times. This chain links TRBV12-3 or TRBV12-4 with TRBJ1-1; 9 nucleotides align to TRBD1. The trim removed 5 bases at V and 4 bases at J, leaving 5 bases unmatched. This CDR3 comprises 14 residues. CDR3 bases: TGTGCCAGCAGTACAGGGGGCGTCGGCACTGAAGCTTTCTTT. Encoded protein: CASSTGGVGTEAFF.

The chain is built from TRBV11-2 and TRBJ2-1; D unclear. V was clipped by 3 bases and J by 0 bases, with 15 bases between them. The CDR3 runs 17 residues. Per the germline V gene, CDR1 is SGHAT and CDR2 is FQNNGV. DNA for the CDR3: TGTGCCAGCAGCTTCGGGTCCGCCTGGCGCTCCTACAATGAGCAGTTCTTC. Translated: CASSFGSAWRSYNEQFF.

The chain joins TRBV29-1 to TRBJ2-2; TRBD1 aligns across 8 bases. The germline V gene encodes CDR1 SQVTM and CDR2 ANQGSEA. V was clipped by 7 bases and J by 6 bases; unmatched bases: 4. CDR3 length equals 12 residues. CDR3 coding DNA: TGCAGCGCAGGACAGGGACCCGGGGAGCTGTTTTTT. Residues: CSAGQGPGELFF.

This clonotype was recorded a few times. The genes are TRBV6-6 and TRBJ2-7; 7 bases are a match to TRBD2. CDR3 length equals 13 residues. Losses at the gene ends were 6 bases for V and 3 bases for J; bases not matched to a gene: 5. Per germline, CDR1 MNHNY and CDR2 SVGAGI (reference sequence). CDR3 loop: CASRGGSFYEQYF. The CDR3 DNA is TGTGCCAGCAGGGGCGGGAGTTTCTACGAGCAGTACTTC.

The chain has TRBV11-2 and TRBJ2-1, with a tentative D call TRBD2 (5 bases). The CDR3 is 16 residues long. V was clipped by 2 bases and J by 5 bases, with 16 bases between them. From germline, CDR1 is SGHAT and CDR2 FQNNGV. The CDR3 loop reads CASSLLEDPGDNEQFF. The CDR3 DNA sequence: TGTGCCAGCAGCTTACTCGAGGACCCCGGGGACAATGAGCAGTTCTTC.

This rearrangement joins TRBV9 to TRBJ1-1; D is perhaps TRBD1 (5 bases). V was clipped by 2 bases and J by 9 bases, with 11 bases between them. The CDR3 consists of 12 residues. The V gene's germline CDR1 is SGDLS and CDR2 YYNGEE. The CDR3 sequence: CASSVGTGKAFF. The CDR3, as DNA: TGTGCCAGCAGCGTGGGAACAGGCAAAGCTTTCTTT.

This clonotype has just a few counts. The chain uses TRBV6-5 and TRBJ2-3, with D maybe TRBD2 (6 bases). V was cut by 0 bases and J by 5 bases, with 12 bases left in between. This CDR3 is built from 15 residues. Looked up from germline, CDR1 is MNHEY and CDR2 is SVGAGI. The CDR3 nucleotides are TGTGCCAGCAGTTACTCGCGGGGAAATAGAGATACGCAGTATTTT. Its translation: CASSYSRGNRDTQYF.

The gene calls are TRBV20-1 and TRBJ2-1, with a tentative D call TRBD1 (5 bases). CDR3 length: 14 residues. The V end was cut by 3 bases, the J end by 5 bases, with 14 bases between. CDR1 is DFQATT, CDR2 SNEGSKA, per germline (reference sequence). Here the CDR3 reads CSASSRVIHNEQFF. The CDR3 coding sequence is TGCAGTGCTAGTTCCAGGGTAATCCACAATGAGCAGTTCTTC.

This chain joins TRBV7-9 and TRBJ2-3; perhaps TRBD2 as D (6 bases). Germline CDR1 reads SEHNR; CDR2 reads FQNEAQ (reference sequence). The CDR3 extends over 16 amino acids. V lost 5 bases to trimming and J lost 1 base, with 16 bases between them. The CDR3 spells CASSPPGGVRTDTQYF. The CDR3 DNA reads TGTGCCAGCAGCCCCCCCGGCGGGGTACGCACAGATACGCAGTATTTT.

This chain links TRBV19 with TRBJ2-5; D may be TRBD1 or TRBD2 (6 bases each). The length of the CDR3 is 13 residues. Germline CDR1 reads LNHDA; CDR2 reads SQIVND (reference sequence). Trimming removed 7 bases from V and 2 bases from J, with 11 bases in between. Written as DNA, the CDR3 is TGTGCCAGTACCCGGAGGGGGCAAGAGACCCAGTACTTC. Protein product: CASTRRGQETQYF.

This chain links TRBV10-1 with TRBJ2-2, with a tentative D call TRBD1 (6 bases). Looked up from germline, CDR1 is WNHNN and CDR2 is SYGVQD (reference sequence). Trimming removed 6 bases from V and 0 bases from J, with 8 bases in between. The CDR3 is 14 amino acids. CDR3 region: CASSRGSNTGELFF. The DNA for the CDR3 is TGCGCCAGCAGCAGGGGCTCGAACACCGGGGAGCTGTTTTTT.

CDR3 region: CSAEVQSYGYTF. CDR3 DNA: TGCAGTGCCGAGGTCCAGTCTTATGGCTACACCTTC. The gene calls are TRBV20-1 and TRBJ1-2; D is undetermined. The CDR3 spans 12 residues. The germline gives CDR1 DFQATT, CDR2 SNEGSKA (reference sequence). The germline V and J ends were trimmed by 6 bases and 5 bases, with 13 bases remaining between them.

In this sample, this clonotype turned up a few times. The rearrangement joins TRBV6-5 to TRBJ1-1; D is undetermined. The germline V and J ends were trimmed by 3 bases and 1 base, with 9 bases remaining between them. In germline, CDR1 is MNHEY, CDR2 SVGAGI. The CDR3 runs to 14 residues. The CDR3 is CASSYYPGNTEAFF. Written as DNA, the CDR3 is TGTGCCAGCAGTTATTATCCAGGGAACACTGAAGCTTTCTTT.

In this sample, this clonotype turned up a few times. The CDR3 reads CASSFGAPNRDEQYV. The CDR3 DNA is TGTGCCAGCAGCTTCGGGGCCCCGAACAGGGACGAGCAGTACGTC. The genes are TRBV11-1 and TRBJ2-7; weak D call: TRBD1 (6 bases). V was shortened by 3 bases and J by 5 bases, with 17 bases between the two germline ends. The CDR3 totals 15 residues. Germline assignment: CDR1 SGHAT and CDR2 FQDESV (reference sequence).

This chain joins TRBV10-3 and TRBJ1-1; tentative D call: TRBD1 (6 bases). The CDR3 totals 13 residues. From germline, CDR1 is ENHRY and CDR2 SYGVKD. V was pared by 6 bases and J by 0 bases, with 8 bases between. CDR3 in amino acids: CAISGQLNTEAFF. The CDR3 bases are TGTGCCATCAGCGGACAGTTGAACACTGAAGCTTTCTTT.

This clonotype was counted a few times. The CDR3 is CASSQEGYGASYEQYF. For the CDR3, the DNA is TGCGCCAGCAGCCAAGAGGGTTACGGGGCCTCCTACGAGCAGTACTTC. The rearrangement links TRBV4-3 to TRBJ2-7; D is possibly TRBD1 or TRBD2 (5 bases each). Germline V gene lookup returns CDR1 LGHNA and CDR2 YSLEER. This CDR3 comprises 16 residues. Trimming cost V 0 bases and J 0 bases, with 12 bases left between them.

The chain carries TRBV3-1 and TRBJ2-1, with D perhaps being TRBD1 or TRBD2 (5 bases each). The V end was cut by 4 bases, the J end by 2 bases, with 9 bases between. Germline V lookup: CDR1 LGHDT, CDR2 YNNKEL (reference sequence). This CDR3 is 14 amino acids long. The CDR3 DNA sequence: TGTGCCAGCAGCCCGACGGGACCCTACAATGAGCAGTTCTTC. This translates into CASSPTGPYNEQFF.

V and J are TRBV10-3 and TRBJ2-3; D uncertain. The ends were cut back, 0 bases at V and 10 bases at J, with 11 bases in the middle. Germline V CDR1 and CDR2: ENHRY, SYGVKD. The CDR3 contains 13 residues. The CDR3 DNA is TGTGCCATCAGTGAGTCCGGCTTCCTGGCGCAGTATTTT. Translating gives CAISESGFLAQYF.

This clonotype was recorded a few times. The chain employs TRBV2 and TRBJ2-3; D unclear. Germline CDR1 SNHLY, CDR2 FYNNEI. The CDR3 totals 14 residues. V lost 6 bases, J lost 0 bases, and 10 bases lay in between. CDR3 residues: CASRGWSSTDTQYF. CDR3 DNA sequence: TGTGCCAGCAGGGGGTGGAGTAGCACAGATACGCAGTATTTT.